There are many counts of the clone carrying this T cell receptor beta chain. Its antigen remains unidentified. The germline V gene encodes CDR1 LNHDA and CDR2 SQIVND (reference sequence). V lost 7 bases to trimming and J lost 7 bases; unmatched junction nucleotides: 12. The CDR3 loop spans 15 amino acids. This record comes from a study of CD8+CD57+ T cells in acquired aplastic anemia. Study background: Healthy donor CD4+ cell samples had a mean of roughly 10 million reads. Study-wide results and caveats: The number of CD8+ CDR3 sequences shared by patients and controls was approximately 31.

Profiling that covered TCR beta VDJ and CDR3 relied on genomic DNA as its template. TCRdb fed the reads into MiXCR, producing one record per CDR3 protein. The sample consists of about 210,000 distinct CDR3 sequences, about 37% of them appearing once. The source is a human donor in good health, serving as a control. The specimen sequenced was sorted CD4+, CD8+, or CD8+CD57+ T cells (not recorded which) from PBMCs. The V call is TRBV19, the J call TRBJ1-1, with 10 positions matching TRBD1. For the CDR3, the DNA is TGTGCCAGTAAGGCGACAGGGGGCGAAGTTGGTGAAGCTTTCTTT. Protein: CASKATGGEVGEAFF. The variable domain in full, completed from reference TRBV19 and TRBJ1-1, reads DGGITQSPKYLFRKEGQNVTLSCEQNLNHDAMYWYRQDPGQGLRLIYYSQIVNDFQKGDIAEGYSVSREKKESFPLTVTSAQKNPTAFYLCASKATGGEVGEAFFGQGTRLTVV.